The 19 T cell receptor beta chains listed next were all sequenced from one sample in a study of identical twins. TCRdb analysed the 5' RACE reads with MiXCR anew, one entry per CDR3 protein. The data show about 810,000 distinct CDR3 sequences, with roughly 12% seen just once and around 1.5% held by the top ten. This sample was shared with a second study, whose subject was yellow fever vaccine responses in identical twins.

What was sequenced was PBMCs. These receptors were collected from a woman between 18 and 29 years old in good health.

This clonotype was seen a handful of times. The CDR3 reads CASSGRDNPLEQYF. The CDR3 nucleotides read TGTGCCAGCAGCGGGAGGGACAACCCTCTGGAGCAGTACTTC. This chain uses TRBV27 with TRBJ2-7; 8 bases map to TRBD2. From germline, CDR1 is MNHEY and CDR2 SMNVEV (reference sequence). Trimming cost V 6 bases and J 7 bases; bases outside gene matches: 11. The CDR3 has 14 residues.

V and J are TRBV6-4 and TRBJ2-1; 9 nucleotides align to TRBD2. The CDR3 runs 16 residues. Germline V gene data show CDR1 as MRHNA and CDR2 as SNTAGT. J lost 6 bases, V lost 5 bases, and 11 bases had no gene match. The CDR3 nucleotides are TGTGCCAGCAGTCCTTTGGCGGGGGGGGCCTTCAATGAGCAGTTCTTC. Encoded protein: CASSPLAGGAFNEQFF.

The J gene is TRBJ2-1, the V gene TRBV29-1, with 14 bases identical to TRBD2. The trim removed 2 bases at V and 10 bases at J, leaving 7 bases unmatched. Germline V gene lookup returns CDR1 SQVTM and CDR2 ANQGSEA. The CDR3 spans 15 residues. The CDR3, as DNA: TGCAGCGTTGAAACGACTAGCGGGAGGGCCGGGGAGCAGTTCTTC. It codes for CSVETTSGRAGEQFF.

The chain joins TRBV2 to TRBJ2-1; 7 bases agree with TRBD2. Trimming cost V 3 bases and J 9 bases; bases outside gene matches: 8. The CDR3 has 14 amino acids. The germline V gene has CDR1 SNHLY and CDR2 FYNNEI. CDR3 in DNA: TGTGCCAGCAGTGACAACCGACTAGCCAGTGAGCAGTTCTTC. Protein sequence: CASSDNRLASEQFF.

The rearrangement links TRBV2 to TRBJ1-2; no firm D call. Between the trimmed V and J ends, which lost 5 bases and 5 bases, there was a span of 21 bases. The CDR3 sequence is 16 residues long. CDR1 and CDR2 from the germline V gene are SNHLY and FYNNEI. The CDR3 coding sequence is TGTGCCAGCAGTCAAATGGAGCCTACAAACACATATGGCTACACCTTC. It translates to CASSQMEPTNTYGYTF. Based on the CDR3 plus reference TRBV2 and TRBJ1-2, the full variable domain is EPEVTQTPSHQVTQMGQEVILRCVPISNHLYFYWYRQILGQKVEFLVSFYNNEISEKSEIFDDQFSVERPDGSNFTLKIRSTKLEDSAMYFCASSQMEPTNTYGYTFGSGTRLTVV.

V usage is TRBV29-1 and J usage is TRBJ2-5; D perhaps matches TRBD2 (6 bases). The germline V and J ends were trimmed by 1 base and 4 bases, with 16 bases remaining between them. In germline, CDR1 is SQVTM, CDR2 ANQGSEA. The CDR3 length is 15 residues. For the CDR3, the DNA is TGCAGCGTTGAAGGGTACGGGAGAAGAGGAGAGACCCAGTACTTC. Encoded protein: CSVEGYGRRGETQYF.

This clonotype came up a few times. The chain carries TRBV12-3 or TRBV12-4 and TRBJ1-2; D is perhaps TRBD1 (5 bases). Between the trimmed V and J ends, which lost 5 bases and 5 bases, there was a span of 15 bases. The CDR3 spans 14 residues. The CDR3 reads CASSTGTPGYGYTF. The CDR3 nucleotides read TGTGCCAGCAGTACCGGGACGCCCGGGTATGGCTACACCTTC.

This sequence joins TRBV19 and TRBJ1-5; D perhaps matches TRBD1 (5 bases). The V end lost 6 bases, the J end lost 3 bases, and 12 bases lay between the germline ends. Germline V CDR1 and CDR2: LNHDA, SQIVND (reference sequence). The CDR3 spans 14 residues. The CDR3 loop reads CASSADRLNQPQHF. The CDR3 DNA follows: TGTGCCAGTAGCGCCGACAGACTCAATCAGCCCCAGCATTTT.

The chain employs TRBV5-1 and TRBJ2-1, with D possibly being TRBD1 (6 bases). CDR1 is SGHRS and CDR2 is YFSETQ in the germline V gene. The CDR3 is 14 residues long. V was cut by 0 bases and J by 6 bases, with 10 bases left in between. For the CDR3, the DNA is TGCGCCAGCAGCTTGGCCGGGACACGCAATGAGCAGTTCTTC. Translating gives CASSLAGTRNEQFF.

The V gene is TRBV15, the J gene TRBJ2-7; 8 nucleotides line up with TRBD2. The CDR3 extends over 15 amino acids. Per the germline V gene, CDR1 is LNHNV and CDR2 is YYDKDF (reference sequence). Trimming removed 3 bases from V and 0 bases from J; junction bases left unmatched: 4. CDR3 amino acids: CATSSFSGSSYEQYF. The CDR3 DNA is TGTGCCACCAGCAGCTTCAGCGGGAGCTCCTACGAGCAGTACTTC. Full variable domain (rest looked up from reference TRBV15 and TRBJ2-7): DAMVIQNPRYQVTQFGKPVTLSCSQTLNHNVMYWYQQKSSQAPKLLFHYYDKDFNNEADTPDNFQSRRPNTSFCFLDIRSPGLGDTAMYLCATSSFSGSSYEQYFGPGTRLTVT.

This clonotype was seen a few times. The chain joins TRBV15 to TRBJ2-7; no clear D. CDR1 is LNHNV, CDR2 YYDKDF, per germline (reference sequence). The CDR3 is 13 residues long. V was shortened by 3 bases and J by 7 bases, with 13 bases between the two germline ends. As DNA, the CDR3 is TGTGCCACCAGCAGTTTTACCGACGGAGAGCAGTACTTC. Its protein is CATSSFTDGEQYF.

This clonotype turned up a few times. The chain employs TRBV5-1 and TRBJ2-5, with 10 bases aligning to TRBD2. After removal of 4 bases from V and 5 bases from J, the junction contained 8 bases not matched to a gene. The CDR3 loop spans 15 amino acids. Germline CDR1 reads SGHRS; CDR2 reads YFSETQ. The CDR3 here is CASSQSTSGLETQYF. The CDR3 DNA reads TGCGCCAGCAGCCAATCGACTAGCGGGTTGGAGACCCAGTACTTC.

There are a few counts of this clonotype. The chain uses TRBV27 and TRBJ2-7, with D possibly matching TRBD1 (6 bases). Trimming cost V 6 bases and J 5 bases, with 20 bases left between them. Per germline, CDR1 MNHEY and CDR2 SMNVEV (reference sequence). The CDR3 spans 15 residues. The CDR3 loop is CASRPIPGQFHEQYF. The CDR3 bases are TGTGCCAGCAGACCGATACCCGGACAGTTCCACGAGCAGTACTTC.

This clonotype was detected a few times. V and J are TRBV12-3 or TRBV12-4 and TRBJ1-6; D is ambiguous. Trimming took 3 bases from V and 4 from J, leaving 7 bases between them. This CDR3 contains 14 residues. In DNA form, the CDR3 reads TGTGCCAGCAGTTTGTCGCAGTATAATTCACCCCTCCACTTT. Its translation: CASSLSQYNSPLHF.

The chain couples TRBV2 to TRBJ1-4, with TRBD1 as a possible D gene (5 bases). The CDR3 covers 13 residues. V lost 3 bases to trimming and J lost 8 bases, with 10 bases between them. The germline V gene encodes CDR1 SNHLY and CDR2 FYNNEI. This CDR3 reads CASSDQGGEKLFF. For the CDR3, the DNA is TGTGCCAGCAGTGACCAGGGTGGGGAAAAACTGTTTTTT.

The chain joins TRBV5-5 to TRBJ2-1; 8 nucleotides agree with TRBD1. This CDR3 region has 16 residues. The V gene end was trimmed by 4 bases and the J gene end by 8 bases; junction bases not matched to a gene: 14. Germline assignment: CDR1 SGHKS and CDR2 YYEKEE (reference sequence). This chain's CDR3 is CASSGRTGTNWDEQFF. DNA of the CDR3: TGTGCCAGCAGCGGAAGGACAGGGACAAATTGGGATGAGCAGTTCTTC.

This clonotype was seen repeatedly, ten times or more. The V and J genes are TRBV19 and TRBJ2-3; TRBD2 agrees at 13 bases. The ends lost 5 bases at V and 3 bases at J; junction bases unmatched: 8. CDR1 is LNHDA, CDR2 SQIVND, per germline (reference sequence). The CDR3 extends over 17 amino acids. The CDR3 loop reads CASSLRTSGSVTDTQYF. CDR3 coding DNA: TGTGCCAGTAGTCTCAGGACTAGCGGGAGTGTGACAGATACGCAGTATTTT. Using reference TRBV19 and TRBJ2-3 for the parts outside the CDR3, the full variable domain is DGGITQSPKYLFRKEGQNVTLSCEQNLNHDAMYWYRQDPGQGLRLIYYSQIVNDFQKGDIAEGYSVSREKKESFPLTVTSAQKNPTAFYLCASSLRTSGSVTDTQYFGPGTRLTVL.

The chain recombines TRBV20-1 with TRBJ2-5; maybe TRBD1 (6 bases). Germline V gene lookup returns CDR1 DFQATT and CDR2 SNEGSKA (reference sequence). The V end lost 3 bases, the J end lost 2 bases, and 16 bases lay between the germline ends. The length of the CDR3 is 15 residues. CDR3 sequence reads: CSASPSRTEQETQYF. The CDR3 region has the DNA TGCAGTGCTAGTCCGTCCCGGACAGAACAAGAGACCCAGTACTTC.

This clonotype was seen only a few times. V gene TRBV10-3 combines with J gene TRBJ1-5; D is unresolved. Per germline, CDR1 ENHRY and CDR2 SYGVKD. Deletions cut 2 bases from V and 3 bases from J, with 5 bases between. The CDR3 sequence is 13 residues long. The CDR3 bases are TGTGCCATCAGTGAGGGCGCCAATCAGCCCCAGCATTTT. It translates to CAISEGANQPQHF.